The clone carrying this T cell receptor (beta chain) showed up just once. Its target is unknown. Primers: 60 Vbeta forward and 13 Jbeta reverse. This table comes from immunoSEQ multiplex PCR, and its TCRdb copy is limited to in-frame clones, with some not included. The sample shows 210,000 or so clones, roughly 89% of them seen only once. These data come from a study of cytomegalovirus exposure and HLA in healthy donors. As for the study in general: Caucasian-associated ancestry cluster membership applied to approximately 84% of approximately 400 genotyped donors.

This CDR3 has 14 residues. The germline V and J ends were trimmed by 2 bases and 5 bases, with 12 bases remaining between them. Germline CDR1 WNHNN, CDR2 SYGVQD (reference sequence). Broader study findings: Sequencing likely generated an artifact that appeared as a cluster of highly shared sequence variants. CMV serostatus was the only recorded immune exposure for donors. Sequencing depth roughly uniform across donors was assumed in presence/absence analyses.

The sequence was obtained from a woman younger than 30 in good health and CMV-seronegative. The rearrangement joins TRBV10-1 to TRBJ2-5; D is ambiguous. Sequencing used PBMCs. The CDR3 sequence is CASSEHPGGETQYF. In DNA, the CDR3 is TGCGCCAGCAGTGAGCACCCGGGTGGTGAGACCCAGTACTTC.